This entry features one T cell receptor beta chain sequence. Its antigen is unknown. The CDR3 contains 14 residues. The V segment lost 9 bases and the J segment 4 bases; nucleotides outside the gene matches: 9. CDR1 and CDR2 from the germline V gene are LNHDA and SQIVND (reference sequence). The table came from immunoSEQ multiplex PCR; TCRdb's copy has only in-frame clones and leaves some out. Among over 130,000 clones listed, roughly nine tenths were seen once. This sample is part of a study of T cell responses to AZD1222 COVID-19 vaccine. General observations from the study: Reports say nearly half of spike-specific TCRs go after unmutated variant regions.

The TCR comes from an adult who received the MenACWY meningococcal vaccine as a control. This rearrangement joins TRBV19 to TRBJ1-1, with 9 bases fitting TRBD1. The starting material was peripheral blood, obtained 28 days after the second dose of the MenACWY control vaccine. CDR3 sequence: CASNRDRVVTEAFF. CDR3 coding DNA: TGTGCCAGCAACCGGGACAGGGTAGTCACTGAAGCTTTCTTT.